Here is one TCR beta chain with its context. There is no known antigen for this receptor. It has no much larger one-base neighbor in the sample; base qualities were not kept. The library was prepared using the immunoSEQ multiplex PCR assay. Here the immuneACCESS table is served through TCRdb, limited to in-frame sequences with V and J called. Missing clones are a known gap in these copies; in checked studies unresolved V genes cover under half, and the rest lacks a known reason. Here the sample has 40,000 to 60,000 clones; approximately 92% occur a single time. 0.74% of the sample goes to the ten largest clones. This sample is drawn from a study of T cell changes during pregnancy in multiple sclerosis (dated by TCRdb to the late 2010s). About the study as a whole: The study looked at changes in the T cell repertoire across pregnancy in women with multiple sclerosis.

Sample: CD4+ T cells from peripheral blood mononuclear cells, taken in the third trimester of pregnancy. The TCR originated in a female donor with multiple sclerosis, enrolled in a pregnancy study.

The CDR3 region reads CASRGQGPFTEAFF. Here is the DNA: TGTGCCAGTAGAGGACAGGGCCCCTTCACTGAAGCTTTCTTT. Recombination joined TRBV19 with TRBJ1-1; TRBD1 lines up with 8 middle nucleotides. The CDR3 measures 14 amino acids from cysteine to phenylalanine. Only the CDR3 portion is preserved as DNA: 42 bases, with reading frame beginning at the first base. As encoded in the germline V gene (reference sequence), CDR1 is LNHDA while CDR2 is SQIVND. V lost 6 bases and J lost 4 bases, and the count of bases not matched to a germline gene is 7.